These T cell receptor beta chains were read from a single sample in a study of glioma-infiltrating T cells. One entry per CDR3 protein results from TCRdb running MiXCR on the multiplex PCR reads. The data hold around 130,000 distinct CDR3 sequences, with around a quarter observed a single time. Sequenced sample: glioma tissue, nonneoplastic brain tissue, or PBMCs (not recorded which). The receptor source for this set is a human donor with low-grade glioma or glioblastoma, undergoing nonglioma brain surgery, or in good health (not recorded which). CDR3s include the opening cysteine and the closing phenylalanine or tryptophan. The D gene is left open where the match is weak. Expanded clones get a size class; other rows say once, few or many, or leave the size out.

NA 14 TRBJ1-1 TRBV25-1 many CASSESRMNTEAFF TGTGCCAGCAGTGAATCGAGGATGAACACTGAAGCTTTCTTT
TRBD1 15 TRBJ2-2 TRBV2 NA CASSGQDLYTGELFF TGTGCCAGCAGCGGACAGGATCTTTACACCGGGGAGCTGTTTTTT
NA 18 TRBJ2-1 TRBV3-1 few CASSQDPRSGPPLNEQFF TGTGCCAGCAGCCAAGACCCTAGGTCGGGCCCACCCCTCAATGAGCAGTTCTTC
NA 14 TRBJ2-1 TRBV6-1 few CASSTRGAANEQFF TGTGCCAGCAGCACCCGGGGGGCCGCCAATGAGCAGTTCTTC
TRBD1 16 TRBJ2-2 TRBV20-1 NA CSARGRGTGGTGELFF TGCAGTGCTAGAGGTCGCGGGACAGGGGGCACCGGGGAGCTGTTTTTT
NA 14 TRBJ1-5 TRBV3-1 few CASSQGQYNQPQHF TGTGCCAGCAGCCAAGGGCAGTACAATCAGCCCCAGCATTTT
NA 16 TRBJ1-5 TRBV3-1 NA CASSRHASGSNQPQHF TGTGCCAGCAGCCGACATGCGTCAGGGAGCAATCAGCCCCAGCATTTT
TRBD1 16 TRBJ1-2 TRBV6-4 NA CASSEAPGTGVYGYTF TGTGCCAGCAGTGAGGCCCCCGGGACAGGGGTCTATGGCTACACCTTC
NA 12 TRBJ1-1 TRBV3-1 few CASSPGTAEAFF TGTGCCAGCAGCCCCGGGACGGCTGAAGCTTTCTTT
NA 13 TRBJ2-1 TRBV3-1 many CASSHWTDNEQFF TGTGCCAGCAGCCACTGGACAGACAATGAGCAGTTCTTC
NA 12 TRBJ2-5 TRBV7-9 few CASSSVGETQYF TGTGCCAGCAGCTCCGTCGGGGAGACCCAGTACTTC
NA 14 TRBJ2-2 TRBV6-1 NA CASRSGPGTGELFF TGTGCCAGTCGTTCGGGACCGGGCACCGGGGAGCTGTTTTTT
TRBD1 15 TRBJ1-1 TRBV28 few CASSYTGTGNTEAFF TGTGCCAGCAGTTACACCGGGACAGGTAACACTGAAGCTTTCTTT
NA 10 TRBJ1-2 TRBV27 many CASSKPPSTF TGTGCCAGCAGTAAGCCCCCAAGTACCTTC
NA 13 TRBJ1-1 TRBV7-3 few CASSLGSDAEAFF TGTGCCAGCAGCTTAGGCTCAGACGCTGAAGCTTTCTTT
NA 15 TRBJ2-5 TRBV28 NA CTSSPGDGQLETQYF TGTACCAGCAGTCCCGGGGACGGGCAGCTTGAGACCCAGTACTTC
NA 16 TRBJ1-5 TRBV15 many CATSRDRQGGGQPQHF TGTGCCACCAGCAGAGATCGTCAGGGAGGGGGTCAGCCCCAGCATTTT
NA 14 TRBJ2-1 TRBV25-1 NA CASSDSSSYNEQFF TGTGCCAGCAGTGACTCATCTAGCTACAATGAGCAGTTCTTC